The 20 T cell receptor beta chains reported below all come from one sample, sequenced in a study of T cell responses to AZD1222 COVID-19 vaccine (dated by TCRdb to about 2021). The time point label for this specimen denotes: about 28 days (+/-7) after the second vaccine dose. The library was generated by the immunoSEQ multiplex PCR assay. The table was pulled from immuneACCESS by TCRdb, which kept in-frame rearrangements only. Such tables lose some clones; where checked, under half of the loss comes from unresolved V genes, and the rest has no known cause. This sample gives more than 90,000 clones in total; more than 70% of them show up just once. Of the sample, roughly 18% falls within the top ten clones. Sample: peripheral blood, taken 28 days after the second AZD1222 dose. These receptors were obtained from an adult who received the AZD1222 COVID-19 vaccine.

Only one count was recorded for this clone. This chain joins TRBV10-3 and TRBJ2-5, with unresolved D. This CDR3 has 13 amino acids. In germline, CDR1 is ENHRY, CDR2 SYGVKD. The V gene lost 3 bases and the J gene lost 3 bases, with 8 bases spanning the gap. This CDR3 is CAISERVEETQYF. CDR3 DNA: TGTGCCATCAGTGAAAGGGTCGAAGAGACCCAGTACTTC.

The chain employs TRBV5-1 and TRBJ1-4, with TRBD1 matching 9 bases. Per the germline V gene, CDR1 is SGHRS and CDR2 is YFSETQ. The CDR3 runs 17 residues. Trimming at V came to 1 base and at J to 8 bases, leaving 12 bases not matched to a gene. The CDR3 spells CASSLREQGALGEKLFF. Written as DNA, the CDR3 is TGCGCCAGCAGCTTGCGGGAACAGGGGGCGCTAGGGGAAAAACTGTTTTTT.

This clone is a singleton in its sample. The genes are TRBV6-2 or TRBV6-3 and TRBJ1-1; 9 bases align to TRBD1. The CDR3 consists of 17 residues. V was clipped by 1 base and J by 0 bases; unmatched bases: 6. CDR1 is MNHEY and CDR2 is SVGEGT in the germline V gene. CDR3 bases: TGTGCCAGCAGTTACTTGGGACAGGGTTTTATGAACACTGAAGCTTTCTTT. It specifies CASSYLGQGFMNTEAFF.

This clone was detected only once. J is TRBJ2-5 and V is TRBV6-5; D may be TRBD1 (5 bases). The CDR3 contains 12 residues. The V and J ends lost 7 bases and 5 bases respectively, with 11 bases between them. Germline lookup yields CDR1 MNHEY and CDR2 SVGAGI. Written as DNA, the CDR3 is TGTGCCAGCATCCTCAGGGTGGAGACCCAGTACTTC. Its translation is CASILRVETQYF.

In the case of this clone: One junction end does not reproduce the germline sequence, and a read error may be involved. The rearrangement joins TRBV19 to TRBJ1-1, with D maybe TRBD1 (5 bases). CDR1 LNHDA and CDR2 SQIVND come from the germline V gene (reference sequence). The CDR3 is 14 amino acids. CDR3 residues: CASSREGLKTEAFF. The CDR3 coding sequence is TGTGCCAGTAGTAGGGAGGGGCTGAAGACTGAAGCTTTCTTT.

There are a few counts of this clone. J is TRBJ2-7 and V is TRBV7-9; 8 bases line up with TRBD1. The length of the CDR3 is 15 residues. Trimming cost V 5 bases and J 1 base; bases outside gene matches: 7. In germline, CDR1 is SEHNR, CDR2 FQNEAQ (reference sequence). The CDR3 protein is CASSQVTGVSYEQYF. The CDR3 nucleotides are TGTGCCAGCAGCCAAGTGACAGGGGTTTCCTACGAGCAGTACTTC.

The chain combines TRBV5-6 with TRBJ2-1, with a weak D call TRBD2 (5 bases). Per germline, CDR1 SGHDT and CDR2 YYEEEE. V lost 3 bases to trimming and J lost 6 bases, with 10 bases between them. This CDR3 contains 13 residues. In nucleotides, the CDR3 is TGTGCCAGCAGCTCTATCAGCGGCAATGAGCAGTTCTTC. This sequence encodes CASSSISGNEQFF.

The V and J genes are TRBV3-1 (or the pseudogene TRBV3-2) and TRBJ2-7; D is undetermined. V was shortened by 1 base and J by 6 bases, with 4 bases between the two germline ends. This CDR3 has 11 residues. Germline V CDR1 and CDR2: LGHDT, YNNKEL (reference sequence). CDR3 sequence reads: CASSQGFEQYF. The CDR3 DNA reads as TGTGCCAGCAGCCAAGGCTTCGAGCAGTACTTC.

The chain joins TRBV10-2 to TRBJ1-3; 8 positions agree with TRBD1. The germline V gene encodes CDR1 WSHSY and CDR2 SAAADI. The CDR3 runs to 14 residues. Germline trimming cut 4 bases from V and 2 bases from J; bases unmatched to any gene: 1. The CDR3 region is CASSVTGAGNTIYF. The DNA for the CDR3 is TGCGCCAGCAGTGTGACAGGGGCTGGAAACACCATATATTTT.

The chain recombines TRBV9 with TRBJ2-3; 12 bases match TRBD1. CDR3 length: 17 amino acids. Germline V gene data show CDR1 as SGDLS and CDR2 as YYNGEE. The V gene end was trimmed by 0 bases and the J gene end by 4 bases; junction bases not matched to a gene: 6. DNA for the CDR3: TGTGCCAGCAGCGTAGCTACGGGACAGGGGGCGGCAGATACGCAGTATTTT. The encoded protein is CASSVATGQGAADTQYF.

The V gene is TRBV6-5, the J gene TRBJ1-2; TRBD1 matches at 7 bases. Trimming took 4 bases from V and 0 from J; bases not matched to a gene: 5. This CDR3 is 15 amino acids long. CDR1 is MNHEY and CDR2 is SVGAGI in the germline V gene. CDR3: CASSSQTGANYGYTF. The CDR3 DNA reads TGTGCCAGCAGTTCGCAAACAGGGGCTAACTATGGCTACACCTTC.

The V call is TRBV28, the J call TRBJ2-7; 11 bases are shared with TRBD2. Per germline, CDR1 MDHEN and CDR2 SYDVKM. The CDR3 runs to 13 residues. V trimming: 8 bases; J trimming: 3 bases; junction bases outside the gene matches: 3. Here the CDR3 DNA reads TGTGCCAGCCTAGGGACTAGCGGCTACGAGCAGTACTTC. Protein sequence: CASLGTSGYEQYF.

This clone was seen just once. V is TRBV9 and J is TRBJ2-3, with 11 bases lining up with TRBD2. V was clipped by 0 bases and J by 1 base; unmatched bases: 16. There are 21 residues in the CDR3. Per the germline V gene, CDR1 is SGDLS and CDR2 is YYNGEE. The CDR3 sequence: CASSVDTFFLAGGPGTDTQYF. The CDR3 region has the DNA TGTGCCAGCAGCGTAGATACCTTTTTTCTAGCGGGGGGCCCCGGCACAGATACGCAGTATTTT.

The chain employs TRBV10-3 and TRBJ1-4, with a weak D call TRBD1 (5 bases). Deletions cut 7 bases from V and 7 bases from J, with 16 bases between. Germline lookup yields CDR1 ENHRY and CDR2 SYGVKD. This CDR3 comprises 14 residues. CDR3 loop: CAITRGGTGEKLFF. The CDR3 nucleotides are TGTGCCATCACTCGGGGGGGAACGGGTGAAAAACTGTTTTTT.

CDR3 protein: CASSLAGAERGNSPLHF. CDR3 bases: TGCGCCAGCAGCTTGGCTGGGGCTGAAAGGGGTAATTCACCCCTCCACTTT. The rearrangement uses TRBV5-1 and TRBJ1-6; possible D gene TRBD1, 5 bases. Germline assignment: CDR1 SGHRS and CDR2 YFSETQ. The V end was cut by 0 bases, the J end by 6 bases, with 16 bases between. This CDR3 contains 17 residues.

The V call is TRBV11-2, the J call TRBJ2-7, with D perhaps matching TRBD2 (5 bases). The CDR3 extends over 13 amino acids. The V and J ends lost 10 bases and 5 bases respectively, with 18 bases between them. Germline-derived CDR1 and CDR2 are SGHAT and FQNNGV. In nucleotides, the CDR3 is TGTGCCACCTCTGGACTTCGGGGAGACGAGCAGTACTTC. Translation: CATSGLRGDEQYF.

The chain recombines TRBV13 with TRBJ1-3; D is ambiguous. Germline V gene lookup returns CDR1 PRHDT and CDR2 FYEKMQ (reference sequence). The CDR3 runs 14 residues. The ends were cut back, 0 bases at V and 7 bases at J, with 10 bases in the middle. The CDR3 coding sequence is TGTGCCAGCAGCTTAGGCGGTGTACTCAACACCATATATTTT. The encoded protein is CASSLGGVLNTIYF.

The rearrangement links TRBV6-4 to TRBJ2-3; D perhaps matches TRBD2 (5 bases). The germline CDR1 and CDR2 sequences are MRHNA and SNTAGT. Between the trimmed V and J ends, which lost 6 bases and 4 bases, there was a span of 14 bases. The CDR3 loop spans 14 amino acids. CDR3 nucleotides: TGTGCCAGCAGGACTAACGAGGGTGCAGATACGCAGTATTTT. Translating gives CASRTNEGADTQYF.

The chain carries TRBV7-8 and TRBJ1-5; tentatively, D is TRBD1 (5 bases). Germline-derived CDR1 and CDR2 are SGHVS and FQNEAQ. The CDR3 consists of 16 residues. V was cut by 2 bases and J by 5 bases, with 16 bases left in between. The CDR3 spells CASSLRRGRLDQPQHF. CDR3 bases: TGTGCCAGCAGCTTAAGACGGGGGAGGCTTGATCAGCCCCAGCATTTT.

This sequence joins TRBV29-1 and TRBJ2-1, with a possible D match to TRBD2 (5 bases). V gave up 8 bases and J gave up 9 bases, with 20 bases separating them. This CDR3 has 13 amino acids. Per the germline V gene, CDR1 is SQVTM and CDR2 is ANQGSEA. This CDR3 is CSISDSLGSEQFF. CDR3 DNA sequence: TGCAGCATATCGGACTCCTTGGGAAGTGAGCAGTTCTTC.